This T cell receptor beta chain stems from a study of blood T cell repertoires in COVID-19. V gave up 6 bases and J gave up 4 bases, with 9 bases separating them. Germline CDR1 reads MGHRA; CDR2 reads YSYEKL. The CDR3 contains 13 residues. Sequencing was performed with immunoSEQ multiplex PCR; in TCRdb, only in-frame clones are kept and a portion is missing. The data show hundreds of thousands of clones, about 90% seen once. Material: PBMCs or T cells enriched from blood (not recorded which). This TCR derives from a man aged 45-60 years who had been exposed to COVID-19. J is TRBJ2-2 and V is TRBV4-1; D call uncertain. The CDR3 DNA sequence: TGCGCCAGCAGACCGGGTCGCACCGGGGAGCTGTTTTTT. It translates to CASRPGRTGELFF.